A selection of T cell receptor beta chains follows, all from one sample in a study of OX40 agonist ivuxolimab in advanced cancers. Sequencing used immunoSEQ multiplex PCR; TCRdb keeps in-frame clones, though not all of them. The sample holds about 74,000 clones; roughly 84% are singletons and the top ten take around 1.5%. Sequenced material: CD4+ or CD8+ T cells sorted from blood, taken in a trial of the OX40 agonist ivuxolimab. Source of these receptors: an adult with an advanced solid tumor such as melanoma, head and neck, liver or kidney cancer. CDR3s include the opening cysteine and the closing phenylalanine or tryptophan. A D gene is named only where the DNA matches it firmly. Expanded clones are given a class, and other clones once, few, many or no size at all.

CDR3aa	CDR3nt	abundance	v_gene	d_gene	j_gene
CASSLAGTNRAFF	TGTGCCAGCAGCTTGGCCGGGACCAACCGGGCTTTCTTT	-	TRBV5-6	-	TRBJ1-1
CASSWSSGDTQYF	TGTGCCAGCAGCTGGTCTAGCGGAGATACGCAGTATTTT	-	TRBV11-3	TRBD2	TRBJ2-3
CASRPYGRGSYEQYF	TGTGCCAGCAGACCCTATGGGCGGGGGTCCTACGAGCAGTACTTC	-	TRBV7-2	TRBD2	TRBJ2-7
CASTPPQGELTEAFF	TGTGCCAGCACTCCTCCCCAGGGCGAACTCACTGAAGCTTTCTTT	-	TRBV28	-	TRBJ1-1
CASSGPPGGQGAYEAFF	TGTGCCAGCAGTGGACCCCCGGGCGGACAGGGGGCCTATGAAGCTTTCTTT	-	TRBV6-1	TRBD1	TRBJ1-1
CASSLGGTGVPEEQFF	TGTGCCAGCAGCTTAGGAGGGACAGGGGTGCCCGAGGAGCAGTTCTTC	-	TRBV7-3	TRBD1	TRBJ2-1
CASSGIMLYGGPSYEQYF	TGTGCCAGCAGTGGAATCATGCTGTATGGCGGGCCCTCCTACGAGCAGTACTTC	-	TRBV6-4	-	TRBJ2-7
CASSLEGATDTQYF	TGCGCCAGCAGCTTAGAGGGAGCCACAGATACGCAGTATTTT	-	TRBV5-1	-	TRBJ2-3
CAISEGGYEQYF	TGTGCCATCAGTGAAGGGGGCTACGAGCAGTACTTC	-	TRBV10-3	-	TRBJ2-7
CASRSRGRSHGYTF	TGTGCCAGCAGATCCAGGGGGCGCTCCCATGGCTACACCTTC	-	TRBV6-5	TRBD1	TRBJ1-2
CASSPGQGLEKLFF	TGTGCCAGCAGCCCGGGACAGGGGTTGGAAAAACTGTTTTTT	-	TRBV6-6	TRBD1	TRBJ1-4
CAIQGGRSPLHF	TGTGCCATACAGGGAGGAAGATCACCCCTCCACTTT	-	TRBV10-3	-	TRBJ1-6
CASSSPTGSVKTQYF	TGTGCCAGCAGCTCCCCGACAGGGTCCGTGAAGACCCAGTACTTC	-	TRBV7-8	TRBD1	TRBJ2-5
CASSQEGGGSSPLHF	TGTGCCAGCAGCCAAGAAGGTGGGGGGAGTTCACCCCTCCACTTT	-	TRBV4-2	-	TRBJ1-6
CASSATSKETQYF	TGTGCCAGCAGTGCAACTAGCAAAGAGACCCAGTACTTC	-	TRBV6-5	-	TRBJ2-5
CASNGRMGVVENIQYF	TGTGCCAGTAACGGGCGGATGGGGGTGGTTGAAAACATTCAGTACTTC	-	TRBV19	-	TRBJ2-4
CASSQDEGTQPQHF	TGTGCCAGCAGCCAAGATGAGGGAACCCAGCCCCAGCATTTT	-	TRBV4-2	-	TRBJ1-5
CASSFRDLNTEAFF	TGCGCCAGCAGCTTTCGGGACTTGAACACTGAAGCTTTCTTT	-	TRBV5-1	-	TRBJ1-1
CASSMSSGRTGELFF	TGTGCCAGTAGTATGTCTAGCGGGAGAACCGGGGAGCTGTTTTTT	-	TRBV19	TRBD2	TRBJ2-2
CASSVTGGGSYNEQFF	TGTGCCAGCAGTGTTACAGGGGGAGGCTCCTACAATGAGCAGTTCTTC	few	TRBV9	TRBD1	TRBJ2-1
CATRDRSSYNSPLHF	TGTGCCACCAGAGACCGTAGCTCCTATAATTCACCCCTCCACTTT	few	TRBV15	-	TRBJ1-6
CASSLVGTYEQYF	TGTGCCAGCAGCTTAGTAGGAACCTACGAGCAGTACTTC	-	TRBV7-9	-	TRBJ2-7
CATSRDRTGHEQYF	TGTGCCACCAGCAGAGATCGGACAGGCCACGAGCAGTACTTC	-	TRBV15	TRBD1	TRBJ2-7
CASSPQIANTGELFF	TGTGCCAGCAGTCCACAGATCGCGAACACCGGGGAGCTGTTTTTT	-	TRBV6-6	-	TRBJ2-2
CSAGDTGELFF	TGCAGTGCTGGGGACACCGGGGAGCTGTTTTTT	-	TRBV20-1	-	TRBJ2-2
CASRSNQPQHF	TGTGCCAGCAGGAGTAATCAGCCCCAGCATTTT	few	TRBV2	-	TRBJ1-5
CASSNSDRVYNEQFF	TGTGCCAGCAGCAATTCGGACAGGGTCTACAATGAGCAGTTCTTC	-	TRBV21-1	-	TRBJ2-1
CASTGQGYNEQFF	TGTGCCAGTACCGGACAGGGCTACAATGAGCAGTTCTTC	once	TRBV19	TRBD1	TRBJ2-1
CASSPGRRSGANVLTF	TGTGCCAGCAGTCCCGGACGGCGCTCTGGGGCCAACGTCCTGACTTTC	once	TRBV2	-	TRBJ2-6
CASSDVKGRNEQFF	TGTGCCAGCAGCGACGTAAAGGGTCGCAATGAGCAGTTCTTC	-	TRBV11-2	-	TRBJ2-1
CASSLGSGYGNEKLFF	TGTGCCAGCAGCTTAGGGTCGGGGTATGGTAATGAAAAACTGTTTTTT	once	TRBV11-2	-	TRBJ1-4
CASSLTQQGGGDEQYF	TGTGCCAGCAGCTTAACCCAACAGGGTGGCGGCGACGAGCAGTACTTC	few	TRBV7-8	-	TRBJ2-7
CASSSPGEPGNTIYF	TGTGCCAGCAGTTCCCCAGGGGAGCCTGGAAACACCATATATTTT	-	TRBV28	-	TRBJ1-3
CASSPASELTGANEQFF	TGTGCCAGCTCACCCGCCTCCGAATTAACTGGAGCGAATGAGCAGTTCTTC	-	TRBV18	-	TRBJ2-1
CASSLEVDGYTF	TGTGCCAGCAGCTTAGAAGTTGATGGCTACACCTTC	-	TRBV11-2	-	TRBJ1-2
CSVRAGAYEQYF	TGCAGCGTCCGGGCTGGGGCCTACGAGCAGTACTTC	-	TRBV29-1	-	TRBJ2-7
CARSLGLSTGGLREQYF	TGTGCCAGAAGCTTGGGACTTAGCACGGGAGGGCTGAGAGAGCAGTACTTC	-	TRBV5-3	TRBD2	TRBJ2-7
CAIRAGGPEQFF	TGTGCCATCAGAGCGGGAGGGCCGGAGCAGTTCTTC	-	TRBV10-3	TRBD2	TRBJ2-1
CAISSDPIGTKRGTDTQYF	TGTGCCATCAGCTCAGACCCTATAGGGACTAAAAGGGGCACAGATACGCAGTATTTT	-	TRBV10-3	TRBD2	TRBJ2-3
CASSLQAGENEQYF	TGTGCCAGCAGCTTACAAGCGGGAGAAAACGAGCAGTACTTC	-	TRBV7-9	TRBD2	TRBJ2-7